These 23 T cell receptor beta chains came from one sample sequenced in a study of blood T cell repertoires in COVID-19. Only in-frame clones appear in the TCRdb table, and some are missing; sequencing was by immunoSEQ multiplex PCR. The sample holds some 320,000 clones; about 90% are singletons and the top ten take approximately 8%. The specimen sequenced was peripheral blood. These receptors originate from a woman in her fifties or sixties who had recovered from COVID-19.

This clone showed up many times. The rearrangement uses TRBV29-1 and TRBJ2-1; no clear D gene. Per the germline V gene, CDR1 is SQVTM and CDR2 is ANQGSEA. Trimming stripped 6 bases from V and 0 bases from J, with 9 bases between. The CDR3 is 13 amino acids. The CDR3 protein is CSVRPDSYNEQFF. CDR3 sequence (DNA): TGCAGCGTGAGGCCAGACTCCTACAATGAGCAGTTCTTC.

The rearrangement uses TRBV15 and TRBJ2-1, with TRBD1 matching 8 bases. Germline CDR1 and CDR2: LNHNV and YYDKDF (reference sequence). The J segment lost 2 bases and the V segment lost 2 bases, leaving 5 bases of the junction unmatched. The CDR3 is made up of 16 amino acids. The CDR3 nucleotides are TGTGCCACCAGCAGATGGACAGGGAGTACCTACAATGAGCAGTTCTTC. The encoded protein is CATSRWTGSTYNEQFF.

This clone has a handful of counts. J is TRBJ1-5 and V is TRBV5-6; the D gene is possibly TRBD1 (5 bases). Germline CDR1 and CDR2: SGHDT and YYEEEE. The CDR3 covers 15 residues. Trimming removed 0 bases from V and 0 bases from J, with 7 bases in between. CDR3 nucleotide sequence: TGTGCCAGCAGCTTGGGACAGTTTAGCAATCAGCCCCAGCATTTT. Translating gives CASSLGQFSNQPQHF.

The chain joins TRBV14 to TRBJ1-2; D possibly corresponds to TRBD1 (5 bases). The ends were cut back, 1 base at V and 8 bases at J, with 14 bases in the middle. CDR3 length: 14 amino acids. CDR1 is SGHDN and CDR2 is FVKESK in the germline V gene. This CDR3 is CASSQGPGRAGYTF. CDR3 bases: TGTGCCAGCAGCCAAGGGCCAGGGAGGGCCGGCTACACCTTC.

V and J are TRBV2 and TRBJ2-1, with TRBD2 matching over 10 bases. Trimming took 4 bases from V and 1 from J; bases not matched to a gene: 16. Per germline, CDR1 SNHLY and CDR2 FYNNEI. The CDR3 sequence is 20 residues long. CDR3 protein: CASSGNRLAGDLRSYNEQFF. CDR3 nucleotide sequence: TGTGCCAGCAGTGGCAACCGGCTAGCGGGAGACTTACGTTCCTACAATGAGCAGTTCTTC.

V usage is TRBV29-1 and J usage is TRBJ1-1, with 9 nucleotides matching TRBD1. J lost 5 bases, V lost 4 bases, and 5 bases had no gene match. Germline CDR1 and CDR2: SQVTM and ANQGSEA. The CDR3 runs 13 residues. CDR3 DNA sequence: TGCAGCGTTGGACAGGGGGGGTGGACTGAAGCTTTCTTT. Its translation is CSVGQGGWTEAFF.

This clone has just one count. The chain couples TRBV28 to TRBJ2-7; 7 bases fit TRBD2. With V trimmed by 3 bases and J by 6 bases, 14 bases remained unmatched. This CDR3 has 16 amino acids. CDR1 MDHEN and CDR2 SYDVKM come from the germline V gene. CDR3 loop: CASSFPHAGASREQYF. In DNA form, the CDR3 reads TGTGCCAGCAGTTTCCCTCACGCGGGAGCAAGTCGCGAGCAGTACTTC.

Here the CDR3 reads CASSQGGGASTDTQYF. In DNA form, the CDR3 reads TGCGCCAGCAGCCAAGGCGGGGGGGCTAGCACAGATACGCAGTATTTT. This chain joins TRBV4-3 and TRBJ2-3; 9 bases map to TRBD2. The J segment lost 0 bases and the V segment lost 1 base, leaving 2 bases of the junction unmatched. Looked up from germline, CDR1 is LGHNA and CDR2 is YSLEER. This CDR3 has 16 amino acids.

The chain is built from TRBV7-2 and TRBJ1-3; possibly TRBD1 for D (6 bases). V was pared by 6 bases and J by 4 bases, with 13 bases between. Germline loops: CDR1 SGHTA, CDR2 FQGNSA. This CDR3 is 14 amino acids long. CDR3 loop: CASSSTGGGNTIYF. DNA of the CDR3: TGTGCCAGCAGTTCGACAGGAGGCGGAAACACCATATATTTT.

This clone was counted between two and nine times. This CDR3 reads CASSTGTENTEAFF. Here the CDR3 DNA reads TGTGCCAGCAGCACCGGGACAGAAAACACTGAAGCTTTCTTT. The rearrangement joins TRBV3-1 (or the pseudogene TRBV3-2) to TRBJ1-1; 7 positions agree with TRBD1. CDR3 size: 14 residues. Germline trimming cut 5 bases from V and 2 bases from J; bases unmatched to any gene: 5. Germline V gives CDR1 LGHDT, CDR2 YNNKEL (reference sequence).

The CDR3 spells CASSVRQGSDTQYF. CDR3 nucleotide sequence: TGTGCCAGCAGCGTACGACAGGGATCAGATACGCAGTATTTT. This rearrangement joins TRBV9 to TRBJ2-3, with 7 bases lining up with TRBD1. The CDR3 runs to 14 residues. V dropped 1 base and J dropped 4; count of bases not matched to a gene: 3. Germline V lookup: CDR1 SGDLS, CDR2 YYNGEE.

The V call is TRBV2, the J call TRBJ1-2; TRBD1 matches at 10 bases. This CDR3 has 13 residues. Trimming took 1 base from V and 10 from J; bases not matched to a gene: 3. Germline loops: CDR1 SNHLY, CDR2 FYNNEI. The DNA of the CDR3 is TGTGCCAGCAGTGAAGGACAGGGGGCCGCCTACACCTTC. Its protein product is CASSEGQGAAYTF.

Notes on this clone: The sample has other DNA sequences that encode this CDR3 too. This rearrangement joins TRBV6-5 to TRBJ2-5, with a tentative D call TRBD2 (5 bases). CDR1 is MNHEY and CDR2 is SVGAGI in the germline V gene. There are 14 residues in the CDR3. V gave up 0 bases and J gave up 1 base, with 6 bases separating them. CDR3 nucleotide sequence: TGTGCCAGCAGTTACTCGAGGGCCCAAGAGACCCAGTACTTC. Translated, it gives CASSYSRAQETQYF.

The V and J genes are TRBV6-1 and TRBJ2-5; 7 nucleotides match TRBD2. Unmatched junction bases numbered 13, after V lost 4 bases and J lost 5 bases. Per germline, CDR1 MNHNS and CDR2 SASEGT. The CDR3 extends over 16 amino acids. The CDR3: CASSVSGTSPVETQYF. CDR3 DNA: TGTGCCAGCAGTGTAAGCGGGACTTCGCCGGTGGAGACCCAGTACTTC.

This sequence joins TRBV5-8 and TRBJ2-1; tentative D call: TRBD2 (5 bases). CDR3 length: 13 amino acids. CDR1 and CDR2 (germline): SGHTS, YDEGEE. V was trimmed by 5 bases and J by 3 bases, leaving 9 bases between them. CDR3 coding DNA: TGTGCCAGCAGAGGACGGGGCTACAATGAGCAGTTCTTC. This gives the protein CASRGRGYNEQFF.

The CDR3 here is CASSQDHNQPQHF. The CDR3 DNA reads TGCGCCAGCAGCCAAGATCACAATCAGCCCCAGCATTTT. The gene calls are TRBV4-1 and TRBJ1-5; D gene ambiguous. Trimming removed 0 bases from V and 3 bases from J, with 3 bases in between. The CDR3 runs to 13 residues. Germline CDR1 MGHRA, CDR2 YSYEKL.

The rearrangement links TRBV27 to TRBJ1-6; unclear D gene. There are 12 residues in the CDR3. V lost 6 bases to trimming and J lost 4 bases, with 4 bases between them. Germline assignment: CDR1 MNHEY and CDR2 SMNVEV (reference sequence). The CDR3 sequence: CASSQYNSPLHF. The CDR3 DNA sequence: TGTGCCAGCAGCCAATATAATTCACCCCTCCACTTT.

J is TRBJ2-7 and V is TRBV19; 9 positions match TRBD2. Germline V gives CDR1 LNHDA, CDR2 SQIVND (reference sequence). This CDR3 is built from 13 residues. The CDR3, as DNA: TGTGCTGCGGGGCGGGGGGGTTCCTACGAGCAGTACTTC. This encodes CAAGRGGSYEQYF.

This rearrangement joins TRBV5-1 to TRBJ2-3; possibly TRBD2 for D (7 bases). The V gene lost 4 bases and the J gene lost 6 bases, with 18 bases spanning the gap. The CDR3 covers 15 residues. Per germline, CDR1 SGHRS and CDR2 YFSETQ. The CDR3 is CASSPGGAEGDTQYF. The CDR3 DNA follows: TGCGCCAGCAGCCCGGGGGGCGCAGAGGGGGATACGCAGTATTTT.

This clone has more than one count but fewer than ten. V is TRBV9 and J is TRBJ2-5, with 10 bases fitting TRBD2. Trimming took 1 base from V and 2 from J; bases not matched to a gene: 11. The CDR3 is made up of 18 amino acids. Germline V gives CDR1 SGDLS, CDR2 YYNGEE. Here the CDR3 reads CASSVSPPSSGGQETQYF. CDR3 sequence (DNA): TGTGCCAGCAGCGTATCTCCCCCCTCTAGCGGGGGTCAAGAGACCCAGTACTTC.

V is TRBV4-2 and J is TRBJ1-1; D gene unclear. Germline lookup yields CDR1 LGHNA and CDR2 YNFKEQ. Deletions cut 4 bases from V and 0 bases from J, with 18 bases between. CDR3 size: 17 residues. CDR3 coding DNA: TGTGCCAGCAGCCCCCAAGTGGCAGACTCCCTGAACACTGAAGCTTTCTTT. This encodes CASSPQVADSLNTEAFF.

This CDR3 reads CASSLTGEREQYF. CDR3 bases: TGTGCCAGCAGTTTGACAGGGGAACGCGAGCAGTACTTC. The chain has TRBV6-6 and TRBJ2-7, with 8 nucleotides matching TRBD1. The length of the CDR3 is 13 residues. The germline CDR1 and CDR2 sequences are MNHNY and SVGAGI (reference sequence). V lost 4 bases, J lost 6 bases, and 5 bases stayed unmatched.

This rearrangement joins TRBV10-1 to TRBJ2-3; 9 bases are a match to TRBD2. This CDR3 region has 17 residues. Germline V lookup: CDR1 WNHNN, CDR2 SYGVQD (reference sequence). With 8 bases clipped from V and 5 bases from J, the junction kept 17 bases outside the gene matches. CDR3 protein: CASSRTEAGGPKDTQYF. The CDR3 nucleotides are TGCGCCAGCTCCCGCACCGAGGCGGGAGGGCCAAAAGATACGCAGTATTTT.